Following are 27 T cell receptor beta chains from one sample sequenced in a study of blood T cells in healthy people across ages. It was with a sample-barcoded 5' primer and a J-beta primer mix that a second PCR of about 7 to 12 cycles was run. TCRdb passed the 5' RACE reads through MiXCR, listing each CDR3 protein once. This table has about 580,000 distinct CDR3 sequences, around 48% appearing once. Material for sequencing was blood. The receptor source for this set is an elderly man in good health.

V is TRBV20-1 and J is TRBJ2-1; D remains unclear. This CDR3 has 11 amino acids. CDR1 is DFQATT, CDR2 SNEGSKA, per germline (reference sequence). The V gene lost 2 bases and the J gene lost 7 bases, with 6 bases spanning the gap. The CDR3 DNA follows: TGCAGTGCTAGAAAAACTAATGAGCAGTTCTTC. Translated: CSARKTNEQFF.

The chain is built from TRBV7-9 and TRBJ1-1; 9 nucleotides agree with TRBD1. CDR3 length: 14 amino acids. In germline, CDR1 is SEHNR, CDR2 FQNEAQ (reference sequence). V shed 5 bases and J 4 bases; nucleotides not matched to a gene: 5. CDR3 residues: CASSQLTGGTEAFF. CDR3 nucleotides: TGTGCCAGCAGCCAATTGACAGGGGGCACTGAAGCTTTCTTT.

This rearrangement joins TRBV10-3 to TRBJ2-3; 7 bases align to TRBD2. The ends lost 8 bases at V and 5 bases at J; junction bases unmatched: 16. This CDR3 comprises 16 residues. CDR1 is ENHRY and CDR2 is SYGVKD in the germline V gene. The CDR3 nucleotides are TGTGCCATCCGAAAGTCAGGCGGGACTACCGTAGATACGCAGTATTTT. Encoded protein: CAIRKSGGTTVDTQYF.

The rearrangement joins TRBV4-2 to TRBJ2-1; D is undetermined. V lost 0 bases and J 8 bases, leaving 2 bases between the germline ends. The CDR3 length is 11 residues. Germline V gene lookup returns CDR1 LGHNA and CDR2 YNFKEQ. Here the CDR3 reads CASSQEHEQFF. The CDR3 bases are TGTGCCAGCAGCCAAGAACATGAGCAGTTCTTC.

This clonotype occurred a few times. The rearrangement joins TRBV4-2 to TRBJ1-2; D remains unclear. Germline V lookup: CDR1 LGHNA, CDR2 YNFKEQ. V lost 2 bases and J lost 2, with 15 bases in between. The CDR3 spans 16 residues. In DNA, the CDR3 is TGTGCCAGCAGCCAACCGAGTCCCGAAGGGAACTATGGCTACACCTTC. This codes for CASSQPSPEGNYGYTF.

The rearrangement joins TRBV7-2 to TRBJ1-5; 10 bases fit TRBD1. V lost 5 bases to trimming and J lost 9 bases; unmatched junction nucleotides: 7. CDR3 length: 14 residues. Germline CDR1 SGHTA, CDR2 FQGNSA. CDR3: CASSVPGQGSPQHF. CDR3 sequence (DNA): TGTGCCAGCAGCGTTCCGGGACAGGGGTCGCCCCAGCATTTT.

This clonotype appeared once. This sequence joins TRBV3-1 and TRBJ2-4, with D uncertain. Germline CDR1 is LGHDT and CDR2 is YNNKEL (reference sequence). This CDR3 comprises 15 residues. The V and J ends lost 4 bases and 0 bases respectively, with 10 bases between them. The CDR3 nucleotides read TGTGCCAGCAGCCGAGGTTCTCTAGCCAAAAACATTCAGTACTTC. This sequence encodes CASSRGSLAKNIQYF.

This chain joins TRBV25-1 and TRBJ2-3, with TRBD1 identical over 8 bases. Trimming removed 3 bases from V and 4 bases from J; junction bases left unmatched: 3. The germline gives CDR1 MGHDK, CDR2 SYGVNS. This CDR3 is 14 amino acids long. The CDR3 nucleotides are TGTGCCAGCAGTGAGACAGGGGAAGCAGATACGCAGTATTTT. The encoded protein is CASSETGEADTQYF.

This clonotype showed up many times. The V call is TRBV29-1, the J call TRBJ2-3; no clear D. Deletions cut 5 bases from V and 4 bases from J, with 7 bases between. This CDR3 contains 11 residues. Germline-derived CDR1 and CDR2 are SQVTM and ANQGSEA. The CDR3 DNA is TGCAGCGTTAAAAACGCAGATACGCAGTATTTT. Translating gives CSVKNADTQYF.

This clonotype was seen just once. The rearrangement uses TRBV5-5 and TRBJ2-7; 11 bases align to TRBD2. The trim removed 4 bases at V and 2 bases at J, leaving 5 bases unmatched. The CDR3 sequence is 15 residues long. Per the germline V gene, CDR1 is SGHKS and CDR2 is YYEKEE (reference sequence). CDR3 protein: CASSPGLAEAYEQYF. The DNA for the CDR3 is TGTGCCAGCAGCCCGGGACTAGCGGAGGCCTACGAGCAGTACTTC.

This clonotype came up a few times. V is TRBV7-2 and J is TRBJ2-7; D may correspond to TRBD1 or TRBD2 (5 bases each). Germline-derived CDR1 and CDR2 are SGHTA and FQGNSA. V lost 4 bases and J 4 bases, leaving 14 bases between the germline ends. The CDR3 has 14 residues. CDR3 in amino acids: CASSSGDPGYEQYF. CDR3 nucleotides: TGTGCCAGCAGCTCCGGGGACCCGGGTTACGAGCAGTACTTC. The full variable domain, in which reference TRBV7-2 and TRBJ2-7 provide the parts outside the CDR3, is GAGVSQSPSNKVTEKGKDVELRCDPISGHTALYWYRQSLGQGLEFLIYFQGNSAPDKSGLPSDRFSAERTGGSVSTLTIQRTQQEDSAVYLCASSSGDPGYEQYFGPGTRLTVT.

The CDR3 DNA sequence: TGTGCCAGCAGCTTAGGGCCCCTAGCGGGGGGGCAGGATACGCAGTATTTT. Translating it yields CASSLGPLAGGQDTQYF. This chain links TRBV7-2 with TRBJ2-3; 12 bases are a match to TRBD2. This CDR3 is built from 17 residues. Germline assignment: CDR1 SGHTA and CDR2 FQGNSA. V shed 1 base, J shed 6 bases, and the junction held 8 bases outside the gene matches.

This clonotype was picked up a small number of times. The chain couples TRBV6-5 to TRBJ2-5; 9 bases match TRBD1. The CDR3 totals 14 residues. J gave up 11 bases and V 6 bases, and 13 bases lay outside the gene matches. The germline gives CDR1 MNHEY, CDR2 SVGAGI. The CDR3 DNA sequence: TGTGCCAGCAGCCGGACAGGGGTTTACAATGAGCAGTACTTC. It yields the protein CASSRTGVYNEQYF.

This clonotype was seen once. The chain has TRBV3-1 and TRBJ2-7; no reliable D call. The V end lost 4 bases, the J end lost 6 bases, and 13 bases lay between the germline ends. The CDR3 totals 13 residues. In germline, CDR1 is LGHDT, CDR2 YNNKEL (reference sequence). The CDR3 sequence: CASSRTLNREQYF. The CDR3 region has the DNA TGTGCCAGCAGCCGAACATTAAACCGCGAGCAGTACTTC.

The sample holds a few counts of this clonotype. The J gene is TRBJ1-2, the V gene TRBV4-3, with D maybe TRBD1 (5 bases). CDR1 LGHNA and CDR2 YSLEER come from the germline V gene. The ends were cut back, 3 bases at V and 2 bases at J, with 19 bases in the middle. This CDR3 contains 17 residues. The CDR3 DNA follows: TGCGCCAGCAGCCACGCCCACGCGGAGGGGTCCAACTATGGCTACACCTTC. It yields the protein CASSHAHAEGSNYGYTF.

The chain uses TRBV29-1 and TRBJ1-2, with TRBD1 matching over 8 bases. Losses at the gene ends were 8 bases for V and 7 bases for J; bases not matched to a gene: 9. The CDR3 loop spans 12 amino acids. The V gene's germline CDR1 is SQVTM and CDR2 ANQGSEA. In DNA form, the CDR3 reads TGCAGCTCTTGGAGGACAGGGACTGGCTACACCTTC. Amino acids: CSSWRTGTGYTF. The variable domain in full, with the rest retrieved from reference TRBV29-1 and TRBJ1-2, is SAVISQKPSRDICQRGTSLTIQCQVDSQVTMMFWYRQQPGQSLTLIATANQGSEATYESGFVIDKFPISRPNLTFSTLTVSNMSPEDSSIYLCSSWRTGTGYTFGSGTRLTVV.

The chain recombines TRBV20-1 with TRBJ2-7; 13 nucleotides line up with TRBD2. The germline CDR1 and CDR2 sequences are DFQATT and SNEGSKA (reference sequence). J lost 0 bases, V lost 3 bases, and 5 bases had no gene match. The CDR3 consists of 16 residues. The CDR3 is CSARKGLAGLSYEQYF. The CDR3 bases are TGCAGTGCTAGGAAGGGACTAGCGGGGCTCTCCTACGAGCAGTACTTC.

The V and J genes are TRBV20-1 and TRBJ1-4, with D perhaps TRBD1 (5 bases). The CDR3 totals 14 residues. The germline gives CDR1 DFQATT, CDR2 SNEGSKA (reference sequence). The V gene lost 3 bases and the J gene lost 4 bases, with 12 bases spanning the gap. CDR3 in amino acids: CSASSGTYNEKLFF. The CDR3 coding sequence is TGCAGTGCTAGTAGCGGGACTTATAATGAAAAACTGTTTTTT.

The chain links TRBV6-5 to TRBJ2-3, with TRBD1 identical over 9 bases. The length of the CDR3 is 16 residues. The germline gives CDR1 MNHEY, CDR2 SVGAGI. Trimming cost V 5 bases and J 4 bases; bases outside gene matches: 10. This chain's CDR3 is CASSLIRQGGPDTQYF. Here the CDR3 DNA reads TGTGCCAGCAGTCTAATTCGACAGGGGGGCCCAGATACGCAGTATTTT.

Comment on this clonotype: A much larger clone differs by one base, so this may be a read error. The rearrangement joins TRBV12-3 or TRBV12-4 to TRBJ2-7; 7 bases agree with TRBD1. Trimming at V came to 5 bases and at J to 5 bases, leaving 9 bases not matched to a gene. CDR3 length: 14 amino acids. CDR3 DNA: TGTGCCAGCAGTGCCCGACAGGGTTCCCACGAGCAGTACTTC. It specifies CASSARQGSHEQYF.

This clonotype was seen a handful of times. V and J are TRBV15 and TRBJ1-2; D gene unclear. The CDR3 runs to 15 residues. Between the trimmed V and J ends, which lost 3 bases and 6 bases, there was a span of 17 bases. Germline V gives CDR1 LNHNV, CDR2 YYDKDF (reference sequence). The CDR3, as DNA: TGTGCCACCAGCAGGCAAGCGGTGAGGAGTAATGGCTACACCTTC. Translation: CATSRQAVRSNGYTF.

This clonotype was observed at least ten times. This rearrangement joins TRBV5-1 to TRBJ1-6; TRBD1 might be the D (6 bases). The CDR3 is made up of 15 amino acids. Germline V gives CDR1 SGHRS, CDR2 YFSETQ. Trimming stripped 3 bases from V and 4 bases from J, with 11 bases between. The CDR3 DNA follows: TGCGCCAGCAGCTCGAGGACAGCTTATAATTCACCCCTCCACTTT. Its protein product is CASSSRTAYNSPLHF.

The rearrangement uses TRBV19 and TRBJ1-5; D gene uncertain. CDR3 size: 13 residues. The germline V gene has CDR1 LNHDA and CDR2 SQIVND (reference sequence). V was cut by 4 bases and J by 3 bases, with 7 bases left in between. CDR3 loop: CASSRGANQPQHF. CDR3 nucleotide sequence: TGTGCCAGTAGTAGGGGTGCCAATCAGCCCCAGCATTTT.

This chain links TRBV28 with TRBJ2-5, with 7 bases that match TRBD1. The CDR3 consists of 16 residues. From germline, CDR1 is MDHEN and CDR2 SYDVKM. V gave up 6 bases and J gave up 5 bases; unmatched junction bases: 15. CDR3 sequence reads: CASRYSTGQLVETQYF. CDR3 coding DNA: TGTGCCAGCAGATACTCGACGGGACAGCTAGTCGAGACCCAGTACTTC.

CDR3 nucleotides: TGCAGTGCTAGTAGGCTGGGCAACTCCTACAATGAGCAGTTCTTC. Translation gives CSASRLGNSYNEQFF. V gene TRBV20-1 combines with J gene TRBJ2-1; D remains ambiguous. The germline gives CDR1 DFQATT, CDR2 SNEGSKA (reference sequence). The CDR3 spans 15 residues. V was cut by 3 bases and J by 0 bases, with 12 bases left in between.

This sequence joins TRBV2 and TRBJ1-6; D perhaps matches TRBD1 (5 bases). There are 14 residues in the CDR3. Germline values: CDR1 SNHLY, CDR2 FYNNEI. V was clipped by 6 bases and J by 5 bases, with 11 bases between them. The CDR3 region is CASRVTVNNSPLHF. Here the CDR3 DNA reads TGTGCCAGCAGGGTGACAGTGAATAATTCACCCCTCCACTTT.

The sample holds many counts of this clonotype. V is TRBV29-1 and J is TRBJ1-2; D might be TRBD1 (5 bases). Germline V gene sequence: CDR1 SQVTM, CDR2 ANQGSEA. CDR3 length equals 13 residues. With 7 bases removed from V and 5 bases from J, the gap between germline ends came to 17 bases. DNA of the CDR3: TGCAGCGCAAGGGACCCATCCGGATATGGCTACACCTTC. Its protein product is CSARDPSGYGYTF.